Following are 5 T cell receptor beta chains from one sample sequenced in a study of human versus mouse CDR3 diversity and MHC coevolution. Libraries were prepared by immunoSEQ multiplex PCR; TCRdb keeps only in-frame clonotypes and omits some of them. The table shows fewer than 100,000 clones, with 93% occurring only once. Sequenced material: naive CD4+ T cells from blood. Specified subset: CD45RO-negative CD62L-positive naive CD4 T cells. Receptors originate from a person aged 25-75 years in good health.

The V call is TRBV5-6, the J call TRBJ1-5; perhaps TRBD1 as D (5 bases). The CDR3 spans 19 residues. V was pared by 4 bases and J by 1 base, with 24 bases between. Germline V gene lookup returns CDR1 SGHDT and CDR2 YYEEEE. CDR3 coding DNA: TGTGCCAGCAGCGCCGTAGGACGATCAGGGCTGGACAGCAATCAGCCCCAGCATTTT. This gives the protein CASSAVGRSGLDSNQPQHF.

The chain has TRBV7-8 and TRBJ2-7, with 13 nucleotides matching TRBD2. V was clipped by 5 bases and J by 4 bases; unmatched bases: 5. The CDR3 totals 15 residues. Germline V lookup: CDR1 SGHVS, CDR2 FQNEAQ. CDR3 DNA sequence: TGTGCCAGCAGCCTGGGACTAGCGGGACCTTACGAGCAGTACTTC. Translated: CASSLGLAGPYEQYF.

J is TRBJ1-5 and V is TRBV30; the D is unclear. The CDR3 length is 12 residues. From germline, CDR1 is GTSNPN and CDR2 SVGIG (reference sequence). Deletions cut 2 bases from V and 1 base from J, with 3 bases between. In DNA form, the CDR3 reads TGTGCCTGGAGTCTGAGCAATCAGCCCCAGCATTTT. Its protein product is CAWSLSNQPQHF.

This sequence joins TRBV9 and TRBJ1-1; D unclear. CDR1 and CDR2 from the germline V gene are SGDLS and YYNGEE. Trimming pared 3 bases from V and 2 bases from J, leaving 8 bases between. The CDR3 runs 13 residues. CDR3 amino acids: CASSGSVNTEAFF. DNA of the CDR3: TGTGCCAGCAGCGGATCAGTCAACACTGAAGCTTTCTTT.

The gene calls are TRBV6-5 and TRBJ2-7; 9 bases align to TRBD1. The CDR3 covers 14 residues. Trimming took 5 bases from V and 3 from J; bases not matched to a gene: 5. The germline V gene has CDR1 MNHEY and CDR2 SVGAGI. CDR3 protein: CASSRGQGNYEQYF. CDR3 sequence (DNA): TGTGCCAGCAGTCGGGGACAGGGAAACTACGAGCAGTACTTC.